This record covers a single T cell receptor beta chain. The sample originates from a study of blood T cell repertoires in COVID-19. Across the study: Material from acute and convalescent COVID-19 was sourced from the United States, Italy and Spain.

Germline values: CDR1 SGHTA, CDR2 FQGTGA. CDR3 size: 13 residues. V lost 5 bases to trimming and J lost 6 bases, with 14 bases between them. Original analysis: Counts of nucleated cells, estimated from reference gene primer amplification, were obtained. TCRdb's copy holds only in-frame clones and misses some; the assay was immunoSEQ multiplex PCR. For V, J and clone size, that table is used; D and trimming come from the DNA. The table includes about 68,000 clones, approximately 85% detected once. The chain has TRBV7-3 and TRBJ2-7; weak D call: TRBD2 (5 bases). The origin of this receptor is a man in his forties or fifties with acute or convalescent COVID-19. Sequenced input: peripheral blood. This CDR3 reads CASSPTREGEQYF. For the CDR3, the DNA is TGTGCCAGCAGCCCCACTCGGGAAGGCGAGCAGTACTTC.